Listed here are 15 T cell receptor beta chains from one sample, sequenced in a study of identical twins. One entry per CDR3 protein, called by TCRdb with MiXCR from the 5' RACE reads. The sample holds around 490,000 distinct CDR3 sequences, approximately 20% seen once. The sample was also reused in another study, on yellow fever vaccine responses in identical twins.

The sample taken for sequencing was CD4+ T cells sorted from blood. Receptors were obtained from a woman under 30 in good health.

This clonotype showed up just a few times. The chain employs TRBV10-2 and TRBJ1-3, with 11 bases identical to TRBD1. The CDR3 has 15 residues. The V gene end was trimmed by 6 bases and the J gene end by 0 bases; junction bases not matched to a gene: 1. The germline V gene has CDR1 WSHSY and CDR2 SAAADI. In DNA, the CDR3 is TGCGCCAGCAGGGGGACAGGGGGCTCTGGAAACACCATATATTTT. Translation: CASRGTGGSGNTIYF.

V gene TRBV10-3 combines with J gene TRBJ2-1; D is unresolved. CDR1 is ENHRY, CDR2 SYGVKD, per germline. The CDR3 extends over 15 amino acids. Trimming stripped 2 bases from V and 8 bases from J, with 16 bases between. CDR3 in DNA: TGTGCCATCAGTGAGAGTACGACTTTCCGGGATGAGCAGTTCTTC. This sequence encodes CAISESTTFRDEQFF.

The chain carries TRBV19 and TRBJ2-1, with a possible D match to TRBD1 (6 bases). From germline, CDR1 is LNHDA and CDR2 SQIVND (reference sequence). This CDR3 contains 13 residues. Trimming removed 3 bases from V and 8 bases from J, with 11 bases in between. The CDR3 sequence: CASSIWGRDEQFF. CDR3 coding DNA: TGTGCCAGTAGTATCTGGGGGCGCGATGAGCAGTTCTTC.

This clonotype has only a few counts. V is TRBV20-1 and J is TRBJ2-1; no firm D call. Germline CDR1 reads DFQATT; CDR2 reads SNEGSKA (reference sequence). There are 12 residues in the CDR3. Between the trimmed V and J ends, which lost 6 bases and 2 bases, there was a span of 8 bases. The CDR3 reads CSAPATYNEQFF. The CDR3 coding sequence is TGCAGTGCCCCCGCCACCTACAATGAGCAGTTCTTC.

Many counts were recorded for this clonotype. The chain links TRBV12-3 or TRBV12-4 to TRBJ2-3, with unresolved D. V gave up 8 bases and J gave up 3 bases, with 3 bases separating them. This CDR3 comprises 10 residues. CDR3: CASGTDTQYF. CDR3 sequence (DNA): TGTGCCAGCGGAACAGATACGCAGTATTTT.

This clonotype was seen more than once but under ten times. The chain uses TRBV7-8 and TRBJ2-2, with 14 positions matching TRBD2. V lost 5 bases, J lost 6 bases, and 8 bases stayed unmatched. Germline V lookup: CDR1 SGHVS, CDR2 FQNEAQ. The CDR3 contains 17 residues. DNA of the CDR3: TGTGCCAGCAGCCGTCGACTAGCGGGAGGGCCGCCCGGGGAGCTGTTTTTT. Amino acids: CASSRRLAGGPPGELFF. The full variable domain, completed using reference TRBV7-8 and TRBJ2-2, is GAGVSQSPRYKVAKRGQDVALRCDPISGHVSLFWYQQALGQGPEFLTYFQNEAQLDKSGLPSDRFFAERPEGSVSTLKIQRTQQEDSAVYLCASSRRLAGGPPGELFFGEGSRLTVL.

This clonotype was seen a single time. V usage is TRBV10-1 and J usage is TRBJ2-7, with D possibly TRBD2 on 5 matching bases. V shed 0 bases and J shed 6 bases, with 9 bases lying between them. The CDR3 spans 13 residues. Germline V lookup: CDR1 WNHNN, CDR2 SYGVQD (reference sequence). The CDR3 region is CASSESKAGEQYF. The CDR3 DNA follows: TGCGCCAGCAGTGAGTCGAAGGCGGGCGAGCAGTACTTC.

V and J are TRBV29-1 and TRBJ2-3; 10 bases line up with TRBD2. The CDR3 runs to 14 residues. CDR1 SQVTM and CDR2 ANQGSEA come from the germline V gene. The V segment lost 8 bases and the J segment 0 bases; nucleotides outside the gene matches: 5. The CDR3 reads CSTTTSGSTDTQYF. CDR3 sequence (DNA): TGCAGCACAACGACTAGCGGGAGCACAGATACGCAGTATTTT.

This chain joins TRBV19 and TRBJ2-1, with TRBD2 matching 11 bases. Germline loops: CDR1 LNHDA, CDR2 SQIVND (reference sequence). J gave up 4 bases and V 1 base, and 3 bases lay outside the gene matches. The CDR3 sequence is 16 residues long. The CDR3, as DNA: TGTGCCAGTAGTATAGGGGGACTAGCGGTATACAATGAGCAGTTCTTC. Its protein product is CASSIGGLAVYNEQFF.

This clonotype was counted between two and nine times. V usage is TRBV29-1 and J usage is TRBJ1-6; the D is unclear. Germline V lookup: CDR1 SQVTM, CDR2 ANQGSEA. Trimming removed 4 bases at V and 7 bases at J, with 8 bases between. The CDR3 is made up of 12 amino acids. The CDR3 nucleotides are TGCAGCGTTGTTAGCGGAAATTCACCCCTCCACTTT. Residues: CSVVSGNSPLHF.

The V and J genes are TRBV20-1 and TRBJ2-1, with TRBD2 identical over 10 bases. Trimming at V came to 2 bases and at J to 8 bases, leaving 9 bases not matched to a gene. Germline lookup yields CDR1 DFQATT and CDR2 SNEGSKA (reference sequence). The CDR3 is 15 amino acids. The CDR3 spells CSARLAGVRGHEQFF. DNA for the CDR3: TGCAGTGCTAGACTAGCGGGGGTTCGGGGGCATGAGCAGTTCTTC.

This chain links TRBV27 with TRBJ2-7; D gene uncertain. The V and J ends lost 4 bases and 9 bases respectively, with 28 bases between them. This CDR3 has 17 residues. In germline, CDR1 is MNHEY, CDR2 SMNVEV (reference sequence). The CDR3 region has the DNA TGTGCCAGCAGTTCACGACCGACAATGCTGCCATTCTCTGTGCAGTACTTC. Its translation: CASSSRPTMLPFSVQYF.

The V gene is TRBV9, the J gene TRBJ2-5, with 12 bases fitting TRBD2. The J segment lost 5 bases and the V segment lost 5 bases, leaving 7 bases of the junction unmatched. Germline CDR1 SGDLS, CDR2 YYNGEE. CDR3 length: 15 residues. CDR3 sequence: CASRRTSGIWETQYF. In DNA, the CDR3 is TGTGCCAGCAGAAGGACTAGCGGGATCTGGGAGACCCAGTACTTC.

CDR3 sequence: CASSPRQGWYVGYTF. The CDR3, as DNA: TGTGCCAGCAGCCCACGACAGGGCTGGTACGTCGGCTACACCTTC. The V gene is TRBV5-8, the J gene TRBJ1-2; 7 nucleotides match TRBD1. V gave up 4 bases and J gave up 8 bases; unmatched junction bases: 14. This CDR3 contains 15 residues. CDR1 and CDR2 from the germline V gene are SGHTS and YDEGEE. Full variable domain (rest looked up from reference TRBV5-8 and TRBJ1-2): EAGVTQSPTHLIKTRGQQATLRCSPISGHTSVYWYQQALGLGLQFLLWYDEGEERNRGNFPPRFSGRQFPNYSSELNVNALELEDSALYLCASSPRQGWYVGYTFGSGTRLTVV.

V and J are TRBV15 and TRBJ2-2; D is unclear. The CDR3 spans 17 residues. Per germline, CDR1 LNHNV and CDR2 YYDKDF (reference sequence). V lost 1 base and J lost 2, with 14 bases in between. This CDR3 reads CATSRGAGTVNTGELFF. CDR3 in DNA: TGTGCCACCAGCAGAGGCGCCGGCACTGTTAACACCGGGGAGCTGTTTTTT.